The T cell receptor beta chain described here comes from a study of blood T cell repertoires in COVID-19. In the study overall: Both acute and convalescent COVID-19 samples were obtained from the United States, Italy and Spain.

Per the authors' pipeline: Reference gene primer amplification in the assay estimated nucleated cell counts. Generated by immunoSEQ multiplex PCR, the TCRdb table keeps only in-frame clones and is missing some. V and J calls and clone size come straight from that table; D and trimming were deduced from the DNA. The data hold 150,000 or so clones, with around 81% observed a single time. The receptor was derived from a woman in her thirties or forties with active or convalescent COVID-19. Sequenced input: peripheral blood.

CDR3 in DNA: TGTGCCAGCAGCCAAATCCTAGGGGACAGGGCTTCCTACGAGCAGTACTTC. This gives the protein CASSQILGDRASYEQYF. The V and J genes are TRBV3-1 (or the pseudogene TRBV3-2) and TRBJ2-7, with 9 bases lining up with TRBD1. Germline V gene data show CDR1 as LGHDT and CDR2 as YNNKEL (reference sequence). J was trimmed by 1 base and V by 2 bases; bases with no gene match: 9. The CDR3 is 17 amino acids.